This TCR beta chain was obtained from a study of T-cell memory formation after mild COVID-19. From 5'RACE with constant-segment primers came TCR alpha and TCR beta cDNA libraries that carried sample barcodes and UMIs. Each CDR3 protein is one row after TCRdb ran MiXCR on the 5' RACE reads. The sample records under 110,000 distinct CDR3 sequences, 9.5% to 15% being singletons. The TCR sequence derives from an adult woman who had mild COVID-19 (a few samples of this study predate the infection). Cell type and time point are not known. Sequences were obtained from PBMCs or a T cell subset sorted from them (not recorded which).

CDR3 loop: CASRGGAGIDTQYF. In nucleotides, the CDR3 is TGTGCCAGTCGGGGTGGAGCCGGGATAGATACGCAGTATTTT. This chain links TRBV19 with TRBJ2-3, with D possibly TRBD2 on 5 matching bases. Trimming took 8 bases from V and 5 from J, leaving 17 bases between them. Germline values: CDR1 LNHDA, CDR2 SQIVND (reference sequence). CDR3 length equals 14 residues.